This T cell receptor beta chain was identified during a study of post-analysis software for immune sequencing data. For the study at large: The patients showed relapsing-remitting, secondary progressive and progressive-relapsing multiple sclerosis courses.

Unique molecular identifiers were present in the TCR beta cDNA libraries. Input populations of roughly 1 to 10 million T cells gave rise to hundreds of thousands of cDNA molecules. TCRdb used MiXCR to reprocess the PCR reads, holding one entry per CDR3 protein. Among 750,000 to 950,000 distinct CDR3 sequences listed, about 57% were seen once. This clonotype was observed a few times. The antigen is undetermined. Germline CDR1 SGHTA, CDR2 FQGTGA. The CDR3 has 13 residues. Between the trimmed V and J ends, which lost 3 bases and 8 bases, there was a span of 13 bases. General study results and limits: Those with multiple sclerosis, the patient group, showed significantly lower normalized Chao1 diversity than controls. With TRBV5-6, TRBV5-1 and TRBV20-1 included, 5 or 6 TRBV segments were more frequent in patients than in controls.

Sequenced: blood. The chain is built from TRBV7-3 and TRBJ1-2, with D perhaps matching TRBD1 (5 bases). The receptor was isolated from a girl aged 10 to 17 with multiple sclerosis. The CDR3 DNA reads TGTGCCAGCAGCTTGGGAGGGGCTCTCGGCTACACCTTC. Translation gives CASSLGGALGYTF.